These 7 T cell receptor beta chains were sequenced from one sample in a study of shared clonotypes between healthy human individuals. Using immunoSEQ multiplex PCR, the repertoire was profiled, and TCRdb retains in-frame clones only, with some absent. The table records about 2.5 million clones, 85% to 95% of them present only once. The material sequenced was naive CD4+ T cells from PBMCs. The subset: CD45RA+ positively selected. These receptors all stem from a man aged 18 to 29 in good health. Some clones in this sample may be carry-over from other donors' samples.

In regard to this clone: An end of the junction differs from the germline gene, which may be a read error. This chain connects TRBV27 to TRBJ2-3; 7 positions agree with TRBD2. In germline, CDR1 is MNHEY, CDR2 SMNVEV (reference sequence). The CDR3 has 16 residues. The CDR3 nucleotides are TGTGCCAGCAGTTTTGGCGGGAGTACTGGCACCGATACGCAGTATTTT. Translation gives CASSFGGSTGTDTQYF.

The chain uses TRBV18 and TRBJ2-5, with D uncertain. The CDR3 is 15 residues long. In germline, CDR1 is KGHSH, CDR2 LQKENI. Trimming removed 3 bases at V and 2 bases at J, with 13 bases between. In DNA form, the CDR3 reads TGTGCCAGCTCACCGATGTTAGGGAAGCAAGAGACCCAGTACTTC. Translating gives CASSPMLGKQETQYF.

This rearrangement joins TRBV7-9 to TRBJ2-1, with TRBD2 as a possible D gene (6 bases). The V end was cut by 2 bases, the J end by 12 bases, with 14 bases between. Germline loops: CDR1 SEHNR, CDR2 FQNEAQ (reference sequence). The CDR3 covers 13 residues. For the CDR3, the DNA is TGTGCCAGCAGCTTAACCGCGGGACCCTTGCAGTTCTTC. It codes for CASSLTAGPLQFF.

The rearrangement joins TRBV9 to TRBJ2-7, with D perhaps given as TRBD1 or TRBD2 (5 bases each). CDR1 is SGDLS, CDR2 YYNGEE, per germline. V lost 0 bases and J 2 bases, leaving 12 bases between the germline ends. This CDR3 region has 15 residues. CDR3 nucleotides: TGTGCCAGCAGCGTAGCCCCGGGGCTACCCTACGAGCAGTACTTC. Translating gives CASSVAPGLPYEQYF.

The V and J genes are TRBV4-1 and TRBJ2-4, with 11 bases aligning to TRBD2. This CDR3 comprises 16 residues. In germline, CDR1 is MGHRA, CDR2 YSYEKL. The junction had 6 bases not matched to a gene; V was cut back by 3 bases and J by 5 bases. CDR3 sequence reads: CASSHGPGLAENIQYF. The DNA for the CDR3 is TGCGCCAGCAGCCACGGACCGGGACTAGCGGAAAACATTCAGTACTTC.

The chain recombines TRBV6-5 with TRBJ2-7; D ambiguous. Per the germline V gene, CDR1 is MNHEY and CDR2 is SVGAGI. The CDR3 sequence is 15 residues long. Trimming took off 0 bases at V and 3 bases at J, with 12 bases between the two ends. In DNA, the CDR3 is TGTGCCAGCAGTTACTCCGGGTCCCCGTTCTACGAGCAGTACTTC. Its protein product is CASSYSGSPFYEQYF.

The chain couples TRBV29-1 to TRBJ1-1, with 10 bases that match TRBD1. Trimming removed 7 bases from V and 0 bases from J; junction bases left unmatched: 5. The CDR3 length is 14 residues. Germline CDR1 SQVTM, CDR2 ANQGSEA. CDR3 residues: CSARQGAMNTEAFF. In DNA form, the CDR3 reads TGCAGCGCTAGACAGGGGGCGATGAACACTGAAGCTTTCTTT.